The next 5 T cell receptor beta chains were all read from a single sample in a study of blood T cell repertoires in COVID-19. Assay used: immunoSEQ multiplex PCR; TCRdb lists only in-frame clones, some missing. The top ten clones hold around 8.4% of a sample with 130,000 to 150,000 clones, approximately 80% of them seen once. The source material was peripheral blood. These receptor sequences come from a human donor in a cohort sampled during active COVID-19.

The chain couples TRBV28 to TRBJ1-2; 8 bases are shared with TRBD1. With 4 bases clipped from V and 2 bases from J, the junction kept 3 bases outside the gene matches. CDR1 is MDHEN, CDR2 SYDVKM, per germline. The CDR3 length is 14 residues. For the CDR3, the DNA is TGTGCCAGCAGTTCAGGGGGCCTCAACTATGGCTACACCTTC. Translating it yields CASSSGGLNYGYTF.

This chain's CDR3 is CASRSLGDIFYEQYF. The DNA of the CDR3 is TGTGCCAGTAGATCCCTAGGGGACATTTTCTACGAGCAGTACTTC. The rearrangement joins TRBV19 to TRBJ2-7, with a tentative D call TRBD1 (6 bases). The V gene's germline CDR1 is LNHDA and CDR2 SQIVND (reference sequence). V lost 6 bases, J lost 3 bases, and 18 bases lay in between. There are 15 residues in the CDR3.

This sequence joins TRBV6-5 and TRBJ2-7, with 8 nucleotides matching TRBD1. Germline V CDR1 and CDR2: MNHEY, SVGAGI. V lost 0 bases and J lost 3; bases outside the gene matches: 7. This CDR3 contains 16 residues. The CDR3 protein is CASSYSSSGGLYEQYF. The CDR3 region has the DNA TGTGCCAGCAGTTACTCGAGCTCAGGGGGCCTCTACGAGCAGTACTTC.

The chain carries TRBV11-2 and TRBJ2-7; perhaps TRBD2 as D (6 bases). Germline V gives CDR1 SGHAT, CDR2 FQNNGV. The V end lost 5 bases, the J end lost 2 bases, and 13 bases lay between the germline ends. There are 14 residues in the CDR3. CDR3 DNA: TGTGCCAGCAGCCCCCGAACGGGGGCCTACGAGCAGTACTTC. Translated: CASSPRTGAYEQYF.

This clone came up a few times. This CDR3 is CASSLQETQYF. The CDR3, as DNA: TGTGCCAGCAGCTTACAGGAGACCCAGTACTTC. The gene calls are TRBV7-2 and TRBJ2-5; the D is unclear. This CDR3 region has 11 residues. Germline V gives CDR1 SGHTA, CDR2 FQGNSA. V lost 2 bases and J 5 bases, leaving 3 bases between the germline ends. The full variable domain, in which reference TRBV7-2 and TRBJ2-5 provide the parts outside the CDR3, is GAGVSQSPSNKVTEKGKDVELRCDPISGHTALYWYRQSLGQGLEFLIYFQGNSAPDKSGLPSDRFSAERTGGSVSTLTIQRTQQEDSAVYLCASSLQETQYFGPGTRLLVL.